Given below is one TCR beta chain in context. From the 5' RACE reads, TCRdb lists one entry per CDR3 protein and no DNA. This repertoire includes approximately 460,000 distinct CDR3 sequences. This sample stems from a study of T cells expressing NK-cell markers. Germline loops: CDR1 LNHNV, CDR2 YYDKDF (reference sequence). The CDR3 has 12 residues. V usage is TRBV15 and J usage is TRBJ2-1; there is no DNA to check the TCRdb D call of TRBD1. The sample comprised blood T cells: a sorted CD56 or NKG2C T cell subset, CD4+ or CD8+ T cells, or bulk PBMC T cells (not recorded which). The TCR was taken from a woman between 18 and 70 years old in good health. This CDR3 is CATMERGNEQFF. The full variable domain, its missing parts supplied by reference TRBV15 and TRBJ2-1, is DAMVIQNPRYQVTQFGKPVTLSCSQTLNHNVMYWYQQKSSQAPKLLFHYYDKDFNNEADTPDNFQSRRPNTSFCFLDIRSPGLGDTAMYLCATMERGNEQFFGPGTRLTVL.